The present T cell receptor (beta chain) was sequenced within a study of blood T cell repertoires in COVID-19. TCRdb's copy holds only in-frame clones and misses some; the assay was immunoSEQ multiplex PCR. The sample lists a few hundred thousand clones, approximately 81% occurring once. The sample holds one count of this clone. The TCR originated in a woman aged 50 to 60 who had been exposed to COVID-19. Sequenced sample: PBMCs or T cells enriched from blood (not recorded which).

The CDR3 DNA follows: TGCGCCAGCAGTGGGAGGGAGAACTATGGCTACACCTTC. Protein: CASSGRENYGYTF. The genes are TRBV4-3 and TRBJ1-2, with no clear D. The CDR3 totals 13 residues. Looked up from germline, CDR1 is LGHNA and CDR2 is YSLEER. Trimming removed 6 bases from V and 2 bases from J, with 10 bases in between.